The 21 T cell receptor beta chains in this list originate from one sample, sequenced in a study of cytomegalovirus exposure and HLA in healthy donors. Primers for the PCR totalled 60 Vbeta and 13 Jbeta. The table came from immunoSEQ multiplex PCR; TCRdb's copy has only in-frame clones and leaves some out. Of 95,000 to 100,000 clones listed, approximately 89% are singletons. Material for sequencing was PBMCs. Every receptor here comes from a man younger than 45 in good health and CMV-seronegative.

The DNA for the CDR3 is TGTGCCAGTAGTATTCTCTCGGGGGGGCCCTCGGATACGCAGTATTTT. This sequence encodes CASSILSGGPSDTQYF. The V call is TRBV19, the J call TRBJ2-3, with 8 nucleotides matching TRBD2. The germline gives CDR1 LNHDA, CDR2 SQIVND (reference sequence). The CDR3 contains 16 residues. V was clipped by 3 bases and J by 6 bases; unmatched bases: 11. Based on the CDR3 plus reference TRBV19 and TRBJ2-3, the full variable domain is DGGITQSPKYLFRKEGQNVTLSCEQNLNHDAMYWYRQDPGQGLRLIYYSQIVNDFQKGDIAEGYSVSREKKESFPLTVTSAQKNPTAFYLCASSILSGGPSDTQYFGPGTRLTVL.

J is TRBJ2-7 and V is TRBV6-5; 10 bases map to TRBD1. V shed 6 bases, J shed 5 bases, and the junction held 4 bases outside the gene matches. This CDR3 has 13 amino acids. CDR1 is MNHEY and CDR2 is SVGAGI in the germline V gene. CDR3 DNA sequence: TGTGCCAGCAGCCGCGGGACAGGGGACGAGCAGTACTTC. Translated, it gives CASSRGTGDEQYF.

The chain couples TRBV30 to TRBJ1-2; D unresolved. The CDR3 extends over 14 amino acids. The germline V and J ends were trimmed by 0 bases and 8 bases, with 16 bases remaining between them. Germline V gene sequence: CDR1 GTSNPN, CDR2 SVGIG (reference sequence). CDR3 sequence reads: CAWSVGLRGLGYTF. The CDR3 DNA follows: TGTGCCTGGAGTGTAGGACTACGAGGGTTGGGCTACACCTTC.

The rearrangement links TRBV9 to TRBJ1-1; TRBD1 agrees at 8 bases. V trimming: 3 bases; J trimming: 8 bases; junction bases outside the gene matches: 9. CDR3 length equals 14 residues. The germline V gene encodes CDR1 SGDLS and CDR2 YYNGEE. Here the CDR3 DNA reads TGTGCCAGCAGCGGACGAGAGACAGGGGAAGAAGCTTTCTTT. Translated: CASSGRETGEEAFF.

The chain is built from TRBV4-1 and TRBJ2-1; D perhaps matches TRBD1 (6 bases). V lost 1 base and J lost 8, with 12 bases in between. CDR1 MGHRA and CDR2 YSYEKL come from the germline V gene. The CDR3 is 14 residues long. CDR3 nucleotide sequence: TGCGCCAGCAGCCAAGGAGTACAGGGCTATGAGCAGTTCTTC. This sequence encodes CASSQGVQGYEQFF.

Only one count was recorded for this clone. This chain links TRBV9 with TRBJ2-3, with 10 bases identical to TRBD1. The CDR3 extends over 13 amino acids. The J segment lost 14 bases and the V segment lost 1 base, leaving 7 bases of the junction unmatched. Germline V gene data show CDR1 as SGDLS and CDR2 as YYNGEE. CDR3 in DNA: TGTGCCAGCAGCGTATCCGGGACAGGGGACAGGTATTTT. The encoded protein is CASSVSGTGDRYF.

This clone showed up just a few times. V is TRBV5-4 and J is TRBJ2-2; TRBD1 aligns across 9 bases. The CDR3 extends over 16 amino acids. Germline loops: CDR1 SGHNT, CDR2 YYREEE (reference sequence). V lost 0 bases and J lost 5; bases outside the gene matches: 5. The CDR3 spells CASSLGQGVLTGELFF. The CDR3 nucleotides read TGTGCCAGCAGCTTGGGACAGGGGGTTCTGACCGGGGAGCTGTTTTTT.

V is TRBV18 and J is TRBJ1-5; 11 bases align to TRBD1. CDR3 length: 15 residues. From germline, CDR1 is KGHSH and CDR2 LQKENI. The trim removed 0 bases at V and 7 bases at J, leaving 2 bases unmatched. CDR3 coding DNA: TGTGCCAGCTCACCACCGGGACAGGGGGTACAGCCCCAGCATTTT. This sequence encodes CASSPPGQGVQPQHF.

The CDR3 protein is CASSLDWSSYEQYF. CDR3 in DNA: TGCGCCAGCAGCTTGGACTGGAGCTCCTACGAGCAGTACTTC. The chain has TRBV10-2 and TRBJ2-7; D may be TRBD2 (5 bases). V was cut by 6 bases and J by 0 bases, with 12 bases left in between. The germline CDR1 and CDR2 sequences are WSHSY and SAAADI. The CDR3 has 14 residues.

This rearrangement joins TRBV9 to TRBJ1-1; D might be TRBD1 (5 bases). The CDR3 has 13 amino acids. The germline CDR1 and CDR2 sequences are SGDLS and YYNGEE. The V and J ends lost 2 bases and 5 bases respectively, with 10 bases between them. DNA of the CDR3: TGTGCCAGCAGCGTTCAGGGAGGAACTGAAGCTTTCTTT. It translates to CASSVQGGTEAFF.

The chain is built from TRBV9 and TRBJ1-2, with D tentatively TRBD1 (5 bases). V was trimmed by 4 bases and J by 5 bases, leaving 21 bases between them. Germline V gene sequence: CDR1 SGDLS, CDR2 YYNGEE. This CDR3 region has 16 residues. DNA of the CDR3: TGTGCCAGCAGCTCCCCCAGGCCACAGGAGGGGTATGGCTACACCTTC. Protein sequence: CASSSPRPQEGYGYTF.

This chain connects TRBV7-2 to TRBJ2-2; D ambiguous. The V end lost 1 base, the J end lost 10 bases, and 7 bases lay between the germline ends. CDR3 size: 12 residues. CDR1 SGHTA and CDR2 FQGNSA come from the germline V gene. CDR3 nucleotide sequence: TGTGCCAGCAGCTTAGTTTCAGTGGAGCTGTTTTTT. Its translation: CASSLVSVELFF.

The genes are TRBV11-2 and TRBJ1-3, with D uncertain. The CDR3 is 16 residues long. Trimming removed 4 bases at V and 0 bases at J, with 13 bases between. The germline V gene encodes CDR1 SGHAT and CDR2 FQNNGV. The CDR3 nucleotides are TGTGCCAGCAGCTCCCTCCTAGCCCGCTCTGGAAACACCATATATTTT. Protein: CASSSLLARSGNTIYF.

The chain employs TRBV7-2 and TRBJ2-7; maybe TRBD2 (5 bases). The CDR3 is 17 amino acids. Looked up from germline, CDR1 is SGHTA and CDR2 is FQGNSA. V was cut by 5 bases and J by 3 bases, with 23 bases left in between. CDR3 bases: TGTGCCAGCAGCAAGTTTTTTGAACTAGTCCCTAACTACGAGCAGTACTTC. Protein: CASSKFFELVPNYEQYF.

This chain links TRBV6-4 with TRBJ2-2, with TRBD2 identical over 9 bases. The CDR3 contains 16 residues. Germline assignment: CDR1 MRHNA and CDR2 SNTAGT. Trimming at V came to 6 bases and at J to 3 bases, leaving 8 bases not matched to a gene. CDR3 sequence: CASSPVAGEYTGELFF. CDR3 nucleotide sequence: TGTGCCAGCAGCCCCGTAGCGGGAGAGTACACCGGGGAGCTGTTTTTT.

The V call is TRBV29-1, the J call TRBJ2-7; no clear D. CDR3 length: 10 amino acids. V lost 6 bases, J lost 4 bases, and 7 bases lay in between. The germline CDR1 and CDR2 sequences are SQVTM and ANQGSEA. DNA of the CDR3: TGCAGCGTCGGAGAATACGAGCAGTACTTC. Protein: CSVGEYEQYF.

The V and J genes are TRBV7-6 and TRBJ1-1; D might be TRBD1 (6 bases). Trimming shortened V by 2 bases and J by 1 base, and 17 bases separated the two germline ends. From germline, CDR1 is SGHVS and CDR2 FNYEAQ. CDR3 length: 17 residues. CDR3 in amino acids: CASSLHPMTGENTEAFF. In DNA, the CDR3 is TGTGCCAGCAGCTTACACCCGATGACAGGTGAGAACACTGAAGCTTTCTTT.

V usage is TRBV5-1 and J usage is TRBJ2-7; 10 bases agree with TRBD1. V lost 4 bases and J lost 6; bases outside the gene matches: 10. Germline V gives CDR1 SGHRS, CDR2 YFSETQ. The CDR3 is made up of 15 amino acids. The CDR3 DNA sequence: TGCGCCAGCAGCGATGGCCGGACAGGGGGAAGCGAGCAGTACTTC. As protein: CASSDGRTGGSEQYF.

In its sample, this clone was seen once. The chain couples TRBV28 to TRBJ1-2; TRBD1 matches 7 bases. The trim removed 5 bases at V and 3 bases at J, leaving 18 bases unmatched. CDR1 and CDR2 (germline): MDHEN, SYDVKM. The CDR3 covers 18 residues. DNA for the CDR3: TGTGCCAGCAGTGTTAGGGGCAGGGGGATGCCTGGGGACTATGGCTACACCTTC. Its protein product is CASSVRGRGMPGDYGYTF.

The V call is TRBV5-4, the J call TRBJ2-5; weak D call: TRBD2 (6 bases). Between the trimmed V and J ends, which lost 0 bases and 2 bases, there was a span of 17 bases. The CDR3 is 17 amino acids. Per germline, CDR1 SGHNT and CDR2 YYREEE (reference sequence). CDR3 in DNA: TGTGCCAGCAGCTTGGGGGGAGCGAGCGGGCATCAAGAGACCCAGTACTTC. Translating it yields CASSLGGASGHQETQYF. Combining the CDR3 with reference TRBV5-4 and TRBJ2-5 gives the whole variable domain ETGVTQSPTHLIKTRGQQVTLRCSSQSGHNTVSWYQQALGQGPQFIFQYYREEENGRGNFPPRFSGLQFPNYSSELNVNALELDDSALYLCASSLGGASGHQETQYFGPGTRLLVL.

The count of this clone is one. This rearrangement joins TRBV7-9 to TRBJ2-3; perhaps TRBD1 as D (5 bases). The V end was cut by 5 bases, the J end by 14 bases, with 26 bases between. The CDR3 length is 15 residues. The germline V gene has CDR1 SEHNR and CDR2 FQNEAQ (reference sequence). This CDR3 is CASSPRSTGLLLAYF. Here the CDR3 DNA reads TGTGCCAGCAGCCCACGCTCAACAGGCCTACTCCTGGCGTATTTT.